A selection of T cell receptor beta chains follows, all from one sample in a study of monozygotic twins with cystic fibrosis. Libraries were prepared by immunoSEQ multiplex PCR; TCRdb keeps only in-frame clonotypes and omits some of them. Of 25,000 to 30,000 clones listed, 85% were seen once; the top ten hold approximately 0.93%. Material for sequencing was blood. These receptors were taken from a girl aged 2 to 9 with cystic fibrosis. The CDR3 runs from the conserved cysteine through the conserved F or W. D genes are given only for firm matches. Part of the rows lack a size; the others show once, few, many or a class for expanded clones.

size	D	length	J	V	CDR3	DNA
.	.	14	TRBJ2-5	TRBV15	CATSRDYQQETQYF	TGTGCCACCAGCAGAGATTACCAGCAAGAGACCCAGTACTTC
.	TRBD1	15	TRBJ2-1	TRBV19	CASSMGDRAVSEQFF	TGTGCCAGTAGTATGGGGGACAGGGCGGTCAGTGAGCAGTTCTTC
.	.	13	TRBJ1-5	TRBV27	CATSGRPYQPQHF	TGTGCCACCTCGGGGCGACCCTACCAGCCCCAGCATTTT
.	.	16	TRBJ2-6	TRBV25-1	CASSEWGAPGANVLTF	TGTGCCAGCAGTGAATGGGGCGCCCCCGGGGCCAACGTCCTGACTTTC
.	TRBD1	15	TRBJ1-1	TRBV7-9	CASSLHRGLNTEAFF	TGTGCCAGCAGCTTACACAGGGGCTTGAACACTGAAGCTTTCTTT
.	TRBD1	16	TRBJ2-5	TRBV7-9	CASSEKRGGEGETQYF	TGTGCCAGCAGCGAAAAGCGAGGGGGCGAGGGAGAGACCCAGTACTTC
.	.	13	TRBJ1-2	TRBV14	CASSQSLNYGYTF	TGTGCCAGCAGCCAAAGTTTAAACTATGGCTACACCTTC
.	.	11	TRBJ1-2	TRBV20-1	CIARDNYGYTF	TGCATAGCCAGGGACAACTATGGCTACACCTTC
.	.	16	TRBJ2-4	TRBV12-5	CASGKGVSLAKNIQYF	TGTGCTAGTGGGAAAGGGGTTTCACTAGCCAAAAACATTCAGTACTTC
.	.	15	TRBJ1-6	TRBV18	CASSPGISQNSPLHF	TGTGCCAGCTCACCAGGGATCAGCCAGAATTCACCCCTCCACTTT
once	.	16	TRBJ2-7	TRBV5-1	CASSLSEGLVYYEQYF	TGCGCCAGCAGCCTCAGCGAGGGCCTAGTGTACTACGAGCAGTACTTC
.	.	16	TRBJ1-3	TRBV7-9	CASSLGNLGTGNTIYF	TGTGCCAGCAGCTTAGGGAATTTGGGTACTGGAAACACCATATATTTT
.	.	15	TRBJ2-6	TRBV2	CASRVALSGANVLTF	TGTGCCAGCAGGGTCGCGTTGTCTGGGGCCAACGTCCTGACTTTC
.	.	13	TRBJ2-5	TRBV5-1	CASSRDTQETQYF	TGCGCCAGCAGCAGGGACACCCAAGAGACCCAGTACTTC
.	TRBD1	15	TRBJ2-1	TRBV9	CASSVAGTGGNEQFF	TGTGCCAGCAGCGTAGCCGGGACAGGGGGCAATGAGCAGTTCTTC
.	TRBD1	15	TRBJ1-1	TRBV30	CAWSVRATGWTEAFF	TGTGCCTGGAGTGTACGGGCGACAGGGTGGACTGAAGCTTTCTTT
.	.	15	TRBJ2-3	TRBV6-1	CASSVTGKGTDTQYF	TGTGCCAGCAGTGTTACTGGGAAGGGCACAGATACGCAGTATTTT
.	.	16	TRBJ2-3	TRBV9	CASSVSTVGHADTQYF	TGTGCCAGCAGCGTATCTACCGTTGGGCACGCAGATACGCAGTATTTT
.	.	14	TRBJ2-1	TRBV4-1	CASSSWTELDEQFF	TGCGCCAGCAGCTCATGGACAGAGTTGGATGAGCAGTTCTTC
once	.	15	TRBJ1-1	TRBV19	CASSPHSGVNTEAFF	TGTGCCAGTAGTCCCCATTCAGGGGTGAACACTGAAGCTTTCTTT
once	.	16	TRBJ2-1	TRBV28	CASSLNLRGSYNEQFF	TGTGCCAGCAGTTTAAACCTTAGGGGCTCCTACAATGAGCAGTTCTTC
.	TRBD2	18	TRBJ2-7	TRBV25-1	CASSEKPQSSGSSYEQYF	TGTGCCAGCAGTGAAAAACCTCAATCTAGCGGGAGCTCCTACGAGCAGTACTTC
.	TRBD1	14	TRBJ2-7	TRBV5-6	CASSETGTAYEQYF	TGTGCCAGCAGCGAGACCGGGACAGCCTACGAGCAGTACTTC
.	.	17	TRBJ1-3	TRBV7-8	CASSQYEGRLSGNTIYF	TGTGCCAGCAGCCAATATGAGGGACGCCTCTCTGGAAACACCATATATTTT
.	.	15	TRBJ1-6	TRBV5-1	CASRLGPGSNSPLHF	TGCGCCAGCAGACTGGGGCCCGGGAGTAATTCACCCCTCCACTTT
.	TRBD1	14	TRBJ2-7	TRBV15	CATSYRGQVSEQYF	TGTGCCACCAGCTACAGGGGGCAGGTTAGCGAGCAGTACTTC
.	TRBD1	14	TRBJ2-7	TRBV18	CASSTRQGFYEQYF	TGTGCCAGCTCAACGCGACAGGGATTCTACGAGCAGTACTTC
.	.	15	TRBJ1-1	TRBV5-4	CASSLVASEGAEAFF	TGTGCCAGCAGCTTGGTGGCATCGGAGGGGGCTGAAGCTTTCTTT
.	TRBD2	18	TRBJ2-6	TRBV7-3	CASSLRSGTVSGANVLTF	TGTGCCAGCAGCTTACGGAGCGGGACGGTCTCTGGGGCCAACGTCCTGACTTTC
.	.	14	TRBJ1-2	TRBV5-8	CASSFGLGYYGYTF	TGTGCCAGCAGCTTCGGGCTGGGTTACTATGGCTACACCTTC
.	.	14	TRBJ1-1	TRBV5-6	CASSSPGGGTEAFF	TGTGCCAGCAGCTCCCCCGGAGGGGGCACTGAAGCTTTCTTT
.	.	14	TRBJ1-1	TRBV15	CATSRPPARTEAFF	TGTGCCACCAGCAGGCCTCCGGCTAGGACTGAAGCTTTCTTT
.	TRBD1	15	TRBJ1-2	TRBV15	CATSRDIQGNYGYTF	TGTGCCACCAGCAGGGACATACAGGGGAACTATGGCTACACCTTC
few	.	11	TRBJ1-2	TRBV2	CASSARWGYTF	TGTGCCAGCAGTGCTAGGTGGGGCTACACCTTC
.	.	11	TRBJ2-7	TRBV11-3	CASSFTYEQYF	TGTGCCAGCAGCTTCACCTACGAGCAGTACTTC
.	TRBD1	13	TRBJ1-2	TRBV11-2	CASTRDRDHGYTF	TGTGCCAGCACCCGGGACAGGGATCATGGCTACACCTTC
few	TRBD1	15	TRBJ1-1	TRBV30	CAWSVRDRSNTEAFF	TGTGCCTGGAGTGTCCGGGACAGGAGCAACACTGAAGCTTTCTTT
.	.	13	TRBJ2-3	TRBV6-1	CASSESGRGTQYF	TGTGCCAGCAGTGAATCAGGGCGTGGTACGCAGTATTTT
.	.	14	TRBJ1-2	TRBV5-6	CASSLGATNYGYTF	TGTGCCAGCAGCTTGGGGGCAACTAACTATGGCTACACCTTC
.	TRBD1	14	TRBJ1-2	TRBV27	CASSPGTGRGGYTF	TGTGCCAGCAGTCCCGGGACAGGGAGGGGTGGCTACACCTTC
.	.	15	TRBJ2-1	TRBV11-2	CASSSGAGIGNEQFF	TGTGCCAGCAGCTCAGGGGCGGGAATAGGAAATGAGCAGTTCTTC
.	.	16	TRBJ2-1	TRBV7-9	CASSLRHRETYNEQFF	TGTGCCAGCAGCTTAAGGCACAGGGAAACCTACAATGAGCAGTTCTTC
.	.	13	TRBJ1-5	TRBV4-1	CASSQGVLQPQHF	TGCGCCAGCAGCCAAGGTGTCCTTCAGCCCCAGCATTTT
.	.	11	TRBJ1-2	TRBV20-1	CSAVEVGGYTF	TGCAGTGCTGTGGAAGTTGGTGGCTACACCTTC